This record concerns one T cell receptor (beta chain) sequence. The data originate from a study of blood T cells in healthy people across ages. Alongside a J-beta primer mix, a sample-barcoded 5' primer served in a second PCR lasting roughly 6 to 11 cycles. TCRdb independently ran MiXCR on the 5' RACE reads; one entry per CDR3 protein. The table has about 940,000 distinct CDR3 sequences, about 48% seen once. The length of the CDR3 is 12 residues. The V gene's germline CDR1 is MDHEN and CDR2 SYDVKM. V lost 7 bases and J lost 10; bases outside the gene matches: 4. The source of this sequence is a man aged 25 to 45 in good health. The rearrangement joins TRBV28 to TRBJ1-6; TRBD1 agrees at 7 bases. The sample consisted of blood. CDR3 bases: TGTGCCAGCAACGACAGGGCCTCACCCCTCCACTTT. This sequence encodes CASNDRASPLHF.